The clone carrying this TCR beta chain was observed a handful of times. What it binds is not known. CDR3 size: 14 residues. V was pared by 3 bases and J by 7 bases, with 12 bases between. Germline V gene lookup returns CDR1 SEHNR and CDR2 FQNEAQ (reference sequence). This sample was included in a study of T cells after yellow fever vaccination. The overall study: With SMART-Seq v4 Ultra Low Input, the fractions containing low cell numbers were prepared. Points from the study as a whole: Only a minor proportion of clonotypes was detected across both CD4 and CD8 compartments. The study re-detected most primary-vaccination clones after the booster (approximately 96% CD4, roughly 85% CD8).

From the 5' RACE reads, TCRdb called clonotypes with MiXCR, one entry per CDR3 protein. Seen here are fewer than 450,000 distinct CDR3 sequences, less than 9.5% observed once, and the top ten hold roughly 15%. The receptor's source is a man aged 18 to 30 who received the YFV17D yellow fever vaccine. The chain recombines TRBV7-9 with TRBJ1-4; the D gene is possibly TRBD1 (6 bases). The material sequenced was PBMCs, taken about 49 days after the first yellow fever vaccination. The CDR3 loop is CASSFAQGSEKLFF. CDR3 DNA: TGTGCCAGCAGCTTTGCGCAGGGGAGTGAAAAACTGTTTTTT.